This record covers a single T cell receptor beta chain. The antigen is unknown. V shed 6 bases and J shed 5 bases, with 16 bases lying between them. The CDR3 is 14 residues long. Germline-derived CDR1 and CDR2 are MNHEY and SMNVEV (reference sequence). Researchers isolated at least 7 million PBMCs per sample. A J-beta primer mix and a sample-barcoded 5' primer were used in a second PCR of about 7 to 12 cycles. TCRdb re-called the 5' RACE reads through MiXCR, storing one row per CDR3 protein. The table shows some 370,000 distinct CDR3 sequences, with about half occurring only once. The sample originates from a study of blood T cells in healthy people across ages. Overall study results and limits: Age advanced and TCR beta diversity per million T cells fell, roughly linearly.

J is TRBJ2-5 and V is TRBV27, with D hard to call. What was sequenced was blood. The sequence derives from a man between 60 and 75 years old in good health. The CDR3 sequence is CASSPWTETETQYF. CDR3 nucleotide sequence: TGTGCCAGCAGCCCCTGGACGGAGACGGAGACCCAGTACTTC.